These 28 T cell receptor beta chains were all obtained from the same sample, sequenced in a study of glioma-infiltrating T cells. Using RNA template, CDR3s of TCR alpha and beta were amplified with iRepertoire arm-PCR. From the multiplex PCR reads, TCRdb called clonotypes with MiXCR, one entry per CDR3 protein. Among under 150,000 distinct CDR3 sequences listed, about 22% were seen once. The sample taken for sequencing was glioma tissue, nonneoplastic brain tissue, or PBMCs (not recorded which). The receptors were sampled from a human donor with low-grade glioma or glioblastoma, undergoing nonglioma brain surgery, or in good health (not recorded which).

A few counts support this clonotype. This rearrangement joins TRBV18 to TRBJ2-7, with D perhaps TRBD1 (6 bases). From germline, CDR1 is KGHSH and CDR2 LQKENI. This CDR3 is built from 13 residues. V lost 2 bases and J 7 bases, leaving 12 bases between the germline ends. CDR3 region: CASSPGQTGEQYV. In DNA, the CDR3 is TGTGCCAGCTCACCAGGACAGACGGGGGAGCAGTACGTC.

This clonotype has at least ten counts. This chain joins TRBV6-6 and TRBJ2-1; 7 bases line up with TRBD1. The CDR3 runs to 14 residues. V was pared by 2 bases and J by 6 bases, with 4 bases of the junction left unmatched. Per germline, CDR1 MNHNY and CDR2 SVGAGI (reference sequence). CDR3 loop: CASSYPGGINEQFF. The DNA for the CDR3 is TGTGCCAGCAGTTACCCAGGGGGTATCAATGAGCAGTTCTTC.

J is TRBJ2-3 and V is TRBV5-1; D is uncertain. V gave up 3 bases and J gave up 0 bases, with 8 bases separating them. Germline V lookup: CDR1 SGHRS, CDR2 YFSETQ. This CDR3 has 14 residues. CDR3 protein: CASSSSSSTDTQYF. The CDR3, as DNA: TGCGCCAGCAGCTCCTCCTCTAGCACAGATACGCAGTATTTT.

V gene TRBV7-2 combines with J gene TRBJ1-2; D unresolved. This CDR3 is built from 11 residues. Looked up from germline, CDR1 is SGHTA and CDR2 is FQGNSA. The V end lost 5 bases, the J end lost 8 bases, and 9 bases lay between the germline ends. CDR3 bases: TGTGCCAGCAGCCAAACAGCGGGCTACACCTTC. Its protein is CASSQTAGYTF.

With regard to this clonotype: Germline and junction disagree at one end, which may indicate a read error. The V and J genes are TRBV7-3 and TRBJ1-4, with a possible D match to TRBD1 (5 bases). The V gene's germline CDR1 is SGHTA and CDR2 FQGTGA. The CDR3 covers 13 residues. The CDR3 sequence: CAGSWGVGEKLFF. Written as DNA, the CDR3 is TGTGCCGGCAGTTGGGGGGTTGGAGAAAAACTGTTTTTT.

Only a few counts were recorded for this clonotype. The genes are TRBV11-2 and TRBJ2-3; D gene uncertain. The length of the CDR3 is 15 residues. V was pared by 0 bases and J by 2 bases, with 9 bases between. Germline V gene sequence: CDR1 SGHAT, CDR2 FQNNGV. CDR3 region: CASSLDGKHTDTQYF. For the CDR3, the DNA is TGTGCCAGCAGCTTAGATGGCAAGCACACAGATACGCAGTATTTT.

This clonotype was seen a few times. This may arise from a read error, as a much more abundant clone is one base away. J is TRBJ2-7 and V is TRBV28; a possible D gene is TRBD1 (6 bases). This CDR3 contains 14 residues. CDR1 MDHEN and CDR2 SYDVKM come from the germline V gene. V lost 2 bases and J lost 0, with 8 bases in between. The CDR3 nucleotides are TGTGCCAGCAGTTTAGGGGGCGACTCCTACGAGCAGTACGTC. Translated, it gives CASSLGGDSYEQYV.

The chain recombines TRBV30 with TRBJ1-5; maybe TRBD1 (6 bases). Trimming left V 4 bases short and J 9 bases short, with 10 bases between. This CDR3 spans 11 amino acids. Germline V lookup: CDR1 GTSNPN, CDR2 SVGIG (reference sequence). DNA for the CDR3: TGTGCCTGGAACCTAGGGGGGCCCCAGCATTTT. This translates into CAWNLGGPQHF. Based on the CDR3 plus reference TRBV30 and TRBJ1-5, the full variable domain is SQTIHQWPATLVQPVGSPLSLECTVEGTSNPNLYWYRQAAGRGLQLLFYSVGIGQISSEVPQNLSASRPQDRQFILSSKKLLLSDSGFYLCAWNLGGPQHFGDGTRLSIL.

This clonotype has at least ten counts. The CDR3 sequence: CASSLVGSYNEQFF. Written as DNA, the CDR3 is TGTGCCAGCAGCTTAGTAGGCTCCTACAATGAGCAGTTCTTC. The J gene is TRBJ2-1, the V gene TRBV7-2; D remains ambiguous. Trimming took 1 base from V and 0 from J, leaving 4 bases between them. From germline, CDR1 is SGHTA and CDR2 FQGNSA. The CDR3 consists of 14 residues. Full variable domain (missing parts from reference TRBV7-2 and TRBJ2-1): GAGVSQSPSNKVTEKGKDVELRCDPISGHTALYWYRQSLGQGLEFLIYFQGNSAPDKSGLPSDRFSAERTGGSVSTLTIQRTQQEDSAVYLCASSLVGSYNEQFFGPGTRLTVL.

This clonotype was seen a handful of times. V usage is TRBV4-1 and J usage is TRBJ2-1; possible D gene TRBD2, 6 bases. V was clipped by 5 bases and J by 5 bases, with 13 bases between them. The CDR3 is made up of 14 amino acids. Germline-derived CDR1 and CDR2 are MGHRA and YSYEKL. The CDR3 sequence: CASSLVGGNNEQFF. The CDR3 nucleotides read TGCGCCAGCAGCTTAGTTGGGGGGAACAATGAGCAGTTCTTC.

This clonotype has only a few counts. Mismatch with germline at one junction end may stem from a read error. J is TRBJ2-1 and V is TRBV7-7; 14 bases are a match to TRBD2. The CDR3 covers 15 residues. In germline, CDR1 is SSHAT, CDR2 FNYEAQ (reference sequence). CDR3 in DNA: TGTGCTAGCAGCTTAGGACTAGCGGGGGGTTCTGAGCAGTTCTTC. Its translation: CASSLGLAGGSEQFF.

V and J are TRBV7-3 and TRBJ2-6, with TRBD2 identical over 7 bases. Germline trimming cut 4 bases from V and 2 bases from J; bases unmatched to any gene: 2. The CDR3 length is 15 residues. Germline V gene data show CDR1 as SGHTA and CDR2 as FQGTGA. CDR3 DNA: TGTGCCAGCAGCTACGGGGGGACTGGGGCCAACGTCCTGACTTTC. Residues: CASSYGGTGANVLTF.

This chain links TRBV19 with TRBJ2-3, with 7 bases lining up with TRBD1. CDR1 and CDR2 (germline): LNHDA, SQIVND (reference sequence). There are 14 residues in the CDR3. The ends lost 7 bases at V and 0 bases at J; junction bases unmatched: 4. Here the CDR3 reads CASNNRGSTDTQYF. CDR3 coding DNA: TGTGCCAGTAATAACAGGGGTAGCACAGATACGCAGTATTTT.

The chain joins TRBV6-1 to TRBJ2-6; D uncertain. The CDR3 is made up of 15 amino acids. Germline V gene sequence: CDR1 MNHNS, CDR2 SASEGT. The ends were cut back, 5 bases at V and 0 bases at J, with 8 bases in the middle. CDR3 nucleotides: TGTGCCAGCAGTTTCGGGTACTCTGGGGCCAACGTCCTGACTTTC. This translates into CASSFGYSGANVLTF.

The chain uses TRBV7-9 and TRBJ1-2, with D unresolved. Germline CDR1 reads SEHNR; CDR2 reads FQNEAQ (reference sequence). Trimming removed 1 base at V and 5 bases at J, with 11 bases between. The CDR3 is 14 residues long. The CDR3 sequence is CASSLGAPPYGYTF. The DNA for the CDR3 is TGTGCCAGCAGCTTAGGGGCACCCCCGTATGGCTACACCTTC.

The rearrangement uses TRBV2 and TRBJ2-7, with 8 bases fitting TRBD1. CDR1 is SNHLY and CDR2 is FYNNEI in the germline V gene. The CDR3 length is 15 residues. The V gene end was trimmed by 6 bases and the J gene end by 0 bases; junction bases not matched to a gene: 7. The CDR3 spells CASSPPGQASYEQYV. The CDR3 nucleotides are TGTGCCAGCAGCCCCCCGGGACAGGCCTCCTACGAGCAGTACGTC.

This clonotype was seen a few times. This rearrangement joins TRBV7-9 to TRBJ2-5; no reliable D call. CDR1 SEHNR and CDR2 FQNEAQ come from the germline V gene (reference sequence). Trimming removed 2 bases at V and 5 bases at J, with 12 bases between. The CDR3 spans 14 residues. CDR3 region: CASSLTGPAETQYF. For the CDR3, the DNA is TGTGCCAGCAGCTTAACTGGGCCGGCGGAGACCCAGTACTTC.

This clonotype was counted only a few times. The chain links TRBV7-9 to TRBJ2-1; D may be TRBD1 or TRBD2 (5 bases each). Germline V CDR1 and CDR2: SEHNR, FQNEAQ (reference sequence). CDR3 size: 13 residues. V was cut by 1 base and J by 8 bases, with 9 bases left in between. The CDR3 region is CASSLGGSDEQFF. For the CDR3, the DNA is TGTGCCAGCAGCTTAGGGGGGAGCGATGAGCAGTTCTTC.

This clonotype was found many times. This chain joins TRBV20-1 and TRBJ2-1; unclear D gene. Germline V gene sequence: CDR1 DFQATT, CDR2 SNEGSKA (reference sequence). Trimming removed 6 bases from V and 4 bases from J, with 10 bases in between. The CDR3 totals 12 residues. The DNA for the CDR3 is TGCAGTGCAAAGGACGGATACAATGAGCAGTTCTTC. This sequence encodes CSAKDGYNEQFF.

CDR3 sequence reads: CASSLSTGKALRAGNSYEQYV. The CDR3 DNA is TGTGCCAGCAGCTTATCTACAGGCAAAGCCCTAAGGGCCGGCAACTCCTACGAGCAGTACGTC. This chain connects TRBV7-2 to TRBJ2-7, with D maybe TRBD1 (5 bases). Germline loops: CDR1 SGHTA, CDR2 FQGNSA. With 2 bases removed from V and 0 bases from J, the gap between germline ends came to 29 bases. This CDR3 contains 21 residues.

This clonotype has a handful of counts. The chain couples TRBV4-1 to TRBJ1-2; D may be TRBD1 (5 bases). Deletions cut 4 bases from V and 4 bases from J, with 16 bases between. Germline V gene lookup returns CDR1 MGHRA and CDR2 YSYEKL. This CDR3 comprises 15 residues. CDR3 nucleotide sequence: TGCGCCAGCAGCCCCTCTATGGGGGAGAGCTATGGCTACACCTTC. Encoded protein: CASSPSMGESYGYTF.

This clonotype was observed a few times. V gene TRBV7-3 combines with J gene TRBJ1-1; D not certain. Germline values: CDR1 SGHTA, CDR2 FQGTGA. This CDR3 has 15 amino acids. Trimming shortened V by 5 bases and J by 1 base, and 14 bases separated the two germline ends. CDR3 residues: CASSTTGGGNTEAFF. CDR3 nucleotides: TGTGCCAGCAGCACAACCGGAGGTGGGAACACTGAAGCTTTCTTT.

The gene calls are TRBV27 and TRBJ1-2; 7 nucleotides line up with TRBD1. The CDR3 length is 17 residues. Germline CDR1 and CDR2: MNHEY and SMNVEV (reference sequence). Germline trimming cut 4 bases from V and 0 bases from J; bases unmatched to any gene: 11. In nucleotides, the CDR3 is TGTGCCAGCAGTTCGCTACTCCGGGACAGAACTAACTATGGCTACACCTTC. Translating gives CASSSLLRDRTNYGYTF.

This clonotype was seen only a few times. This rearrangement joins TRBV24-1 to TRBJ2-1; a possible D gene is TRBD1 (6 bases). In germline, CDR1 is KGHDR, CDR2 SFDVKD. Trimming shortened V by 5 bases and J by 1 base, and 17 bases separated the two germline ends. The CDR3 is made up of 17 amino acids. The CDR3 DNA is TGTGCCACCAGTGCCCCTCTCGGACAGCTATCCTACAATGAGCAGTTCTTC. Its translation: CATSAPLGQLSYNEQFF.

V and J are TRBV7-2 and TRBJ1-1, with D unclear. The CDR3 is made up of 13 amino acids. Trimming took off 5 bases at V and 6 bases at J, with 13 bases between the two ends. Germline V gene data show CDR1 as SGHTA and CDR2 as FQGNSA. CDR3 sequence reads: CASSTQLVSEAFF. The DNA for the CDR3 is TGTGCCAGCAGCACACAATTAGTTTCTGAAGCTTTCTTT.

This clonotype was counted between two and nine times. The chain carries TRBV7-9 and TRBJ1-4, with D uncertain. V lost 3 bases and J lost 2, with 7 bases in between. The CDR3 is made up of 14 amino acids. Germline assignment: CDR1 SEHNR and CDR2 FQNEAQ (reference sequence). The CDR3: CASSFGRTNEKLFF. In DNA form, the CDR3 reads TGTGCCAGCAGCTTCGGACGGACTAATGAAAAACTGTTTTTT.

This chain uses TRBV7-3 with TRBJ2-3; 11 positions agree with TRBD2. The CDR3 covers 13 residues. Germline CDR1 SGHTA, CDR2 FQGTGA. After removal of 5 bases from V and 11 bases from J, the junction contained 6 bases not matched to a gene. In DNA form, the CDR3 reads TGTGCCAGCAGCCCCACGCTAGCGGGGGGGCAGTATTTT. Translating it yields CASSPTLAGGQYF.

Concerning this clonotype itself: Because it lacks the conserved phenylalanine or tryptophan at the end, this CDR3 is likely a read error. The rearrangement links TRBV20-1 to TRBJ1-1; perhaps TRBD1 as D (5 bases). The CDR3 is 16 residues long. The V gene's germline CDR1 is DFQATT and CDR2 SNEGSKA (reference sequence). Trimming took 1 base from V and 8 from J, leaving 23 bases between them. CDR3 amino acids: CSARGGVAKFGTEAFL. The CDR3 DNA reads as TGCAGTGCTAGAGGAGGGGTGGCCAAGTTTGGCACCGAAGCTTTCCTT.